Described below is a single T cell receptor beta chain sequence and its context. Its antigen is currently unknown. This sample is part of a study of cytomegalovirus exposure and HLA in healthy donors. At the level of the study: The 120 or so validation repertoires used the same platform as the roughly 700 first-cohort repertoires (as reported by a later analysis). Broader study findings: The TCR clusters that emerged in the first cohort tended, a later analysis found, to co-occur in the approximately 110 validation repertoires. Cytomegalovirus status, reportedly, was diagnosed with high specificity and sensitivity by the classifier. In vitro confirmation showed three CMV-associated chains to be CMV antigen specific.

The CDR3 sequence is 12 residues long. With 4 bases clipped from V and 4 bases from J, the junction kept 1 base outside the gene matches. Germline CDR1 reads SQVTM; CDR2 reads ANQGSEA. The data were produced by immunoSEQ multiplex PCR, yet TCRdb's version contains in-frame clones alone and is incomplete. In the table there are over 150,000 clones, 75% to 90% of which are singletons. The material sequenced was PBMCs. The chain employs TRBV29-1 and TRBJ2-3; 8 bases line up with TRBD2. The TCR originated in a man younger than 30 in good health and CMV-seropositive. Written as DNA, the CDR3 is TGCAGCGTTGGGACTAGCTCAGATACGCAGTATTTT. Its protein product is CSVGTSSDTQYF.